This T cell receptor (beta chain) came from a study of CD4 T cells in relation to SARS-CoV-2 and coronaviruses. Across the whole study: After approximately 10 days of antigen culture, PBMC TCR beta CDR3s were sequenced. Negative control cultures got HIV-1 Nef peptides or no peptide.

Turning to this clone: As yet, its antigen is unknown.

This CDR3 has 15 amino acids. Germline assignment: CDR1 LGHNA and CDR2 YNFKEQ. Trimming pared 0 bases from V and 3 bases from J, leaving 10 bases between. Clones were sequenced by immunoSEQ multiplex PCR, and TCRdb holds only the in-frame ones, with some missing. This table has 9,500 to 15,000 clones, roughly 65% appearing once. Unexposed donor CD4+ T cells date from about 2011-2019, before the COVID-19 pandemic. The cells were cultured for less than twelve days before CD4+ T cells were isolated. The chain is built from TRBV4-2 and TRBJ2-3; D gene unclear. This clonotype was obtained from a human donor in good health. The sequencing sample was made of CD4+ T cells from PBMCs, cultured in vitro. CDR3 bases: TGTGCCAGCAGCCAAGATTCGGCAGGAACAGATACGCAGTATTTT. Its protein product is CASSQDSAGTDTQYF.